This passage covers 25 T cell receptor beta chains from one sample sequenced in a study of blood T cell repertoires in COVID-19. Repertoires were generated with immunoSEQ multiplex PCR, while TCRdb's copy carries only in-frame clones and drops some. The sample lists roughly 240,000 clones, around 88% seen once, with approximately 2.5% in the top ten. Sequenced input: PBMCs or T cells enriched from blood (not recorded which). These receptors were taken from a woman aged 40 to 50 with acute COVID-19.

The V call is TRBV5-1, the J call TRBJ2-2; 10 bases map to TRBD1. After removal of 3 bases from V and 5 bases from J, the junction contained 4 bases not matched to a gene. This CDR3 has 15 residues. From germline, CDR1 is SGHRS and CDR2 YFSETQ. CDR3: CASSSRTGGTGELFF. The CDR3 coding sequence is TGCGCCAGCAGCTCCCGGACAGGGGGGACCGGGGAGCTGTTTTTT.

This sequence joins TRBV5-6 and TRBJ1-2; weak D call: TRBD1 (5 bases). Trimming stripped 5 bases from V and 2 bases from J, with 10 bases between. Germline CDR1 SGHDT, CDR2 YYEEEE. The CDR3 contains 13 residues. CDR3 region: CASSRQLNYGYTF. In DNA form, the CDR3 reads TGTGCCAGCAGTAGACAGCTAAACTATGGCTACACCTTC. The variable domain in full, completed from reference TRBV5-6 and TRBJ1-2, reads DAGVTQSPTHLIKTRGQQVTLRCSPKSGHDTVSWYQQALGQGPQFIFQYYEEEERQRGNFPDRFSGHQFPNYSSELNVNALLLGDSALYLCASSRQLNYGYTFGSGTRLTVV.

The table lists this clone with a few counts. The chain is built from TRBV7-6 and TRBJ2-2; maybe TRBD2 (6 bases). The CDR3 is 16 residues long. The germline CDR1 and CDR2 sequences are SGHVS and FNYEAQ. V was cut by 3 bases and J by 0 bases, with 11 bases left in between. This CDR3 is CASSLARGANTGELFF. The DNA for the CDR3 is TGTGCCAGCAGCTTGGCACGCGGGGCGAACACCGGGGAGCTGTTTTTT. Variable domain in full (rest from reference TRBV7-6 and TRBJ2-2): GAGVSQSPRYKVTKRGQDVALRCDPISGHVSLYWYRQALGQGPEFLTYFNYEAQQDKSGLPNDRFSAERPEGSISTLTIQRTEQRDSAMYRCASSLARGANTGELFFGEGSRLTVL.

This chain uses TRBV19 with TRBJ1-2; 8 bases line up with TRBD1. After removal of 3 bases from V and 8 bases from J, the junction contained 5 bases not matched to a gene. The CDR3 consists of 13 residues. Germline loops: CDR1 LNHDA, CDR2 SQIVND (reference sequence). The DNA of the CDR3 is TGTGCCAGTAGTATCGGACAGGGCCAAGGCTACACCTTC. It specifies CASSIGQGQGYTF.

The chain combines TRBV9 with TRBJ2-5; 9 nucleotides line up with TRBD1. V shed 3 bases and J 5 bases; nucleotides not matched to a gene: 17. The CDR3 has 18 amino acids. Germline V gives CDR1 SGDLS, CDR2 YYNGEE. CDR3 region: CASSANPGQGLGGETQYF. The CDR3 DNA reads as TGTGCCAGCAGCGCCAACCCGGGACAGGGACTTGGTGGGGAGACCCAGTACTTC.

The V call is TRBV5-1, the J call TRBJ1-2; 8 positions agree with TRBD1. The V segment lost 5 bases and the J segment 5 bases; nucleotides outside the gene matches: 14. Per germline, CDR1 SGHRS and CDR2 YFSETQ. CDR3 length: 16 residues. Here the CDR3 DNA reads TGCGCCAGCAGGTCCGGACCGGGACAGGTGAAGTATGGCTACACCTTC. This sequence encodes CASRSGPGQVKYGYTF. The full variable domain, completed using reference TRBV5-1 and TRBJ1-2, is KAGVTQTPRYLIKTRGQQVTLSCSPISGHRSVSWYQQTPGQGLQFLFEYFSETQRNKGNFPGRFSGRQFSNSRSEMNVSTLELGDSALYLCASRSGPGQVKYGYTFGSGTRLTVV.

The V call is TRBV19, the J call TRBJ2-5, with 7 bases matching TRBD2. CDR1 LNHDA and CDR2 SQIVND come from the germline V gene (reference sequence). Trimming removed 1 base from V and 2 bases from J; junction bases left unmatched: 7. The length of the CDR3 is 16 residues. In DNA, the CDR3 is TGTGCCAGTAGTATAGGGTTCCGGGGGGTTCAAGAGACCCAGTACTTC. Protein product: CASSIGFRGVQETQYF.

The rearrangement uses TRBV30 and TRBJ2-5; 12 bases line up with TRBD2. V lost 3 bases, J lost 5 bases, and 4 bases stayed unmatched. Germline assignment: CDR1 GTSNPN and CDR2 SVGIG (reference sequence). The CDR3 length is 14 residues. In DNA, the CDR3 is TGTGCCTGGAGCGCTGGACTAGCGGGGGAGACCCAGTACTTC. Its protein product is CAWSAGLAGETQYF.

This clone appeared a single time. The junction differs from germline at one of its ends, possibly a read error. This chain uses TRBV15 with TRBJ2-2, with unresolved D. The CDR3 runs 14 residues. The germline CDR1 and CDR2 sequences are LNHNV and YYDKDF (reference sequence). CDR3 bases: TGTGCCACCAGAAGAGTTGTAGAGACCGGGGAGCTGTTTTTT. The encoded protein is CATRRVVETGELFF.

The chain carries TRBV25-1 and TRBJ2-3, with 13 bases lining up with TRBD2. The CDR3 spans 18 residues. Looked up from germline, CDR1 is MGHDK and CDR2 is SYGVNS. Trimming cost V 3 bases and J 0 bases; bases outside gene matches: 6. The CDR3 nucleotides read TGTGCCAGCAGTGACACCCTACTAGCGGGAGGGAGCACAGATACGCAGTATTTT. Its protein product is CASSDTLLAGGSTDTQYF.

This clone showed up just once. J is TRBJ2-2 and V is TRBV28, with 7 bases that match TRBD1. Trimming took 2 bases from V and 5 from J; bases not matched to a gene: 11. Germline lookup yields CDR1 MDHEN and CDR2 SYDVKM. The CDR3 extends over 17 amino acids. CDR3 in amino acids: CASSLGQGGFGTGELFF. In DNA, the CDR3 is TGTGCCAGCAGTTTAGGTCAAGGGGGCTTTGGTACCGGGGAGCTGTTTTTT. Looking up the rest from reference TRBV28 and TRBJ2-2 gives the full variable domain: DVKVTQSSRYLVKRTGEKVFLECVQDMDHENMFWYRQDPGLGLRLIYFSYDVKMKEKGDIPEGYSVSREKKERFSLILESASTNQTSMYLCASSLGQGGFGTGELFFGEGSRLTVL.

The chain uses TRBV14 and TRBJ2-5; D is perhaps TRBD2 (5 bases). Trimming took off 5 bases at V and 5 bases at J, with 18 bases between the two ends. Germline CDR1 reads SGHDN; CDR2 reads FVKESK. The CDR3 runs 15 residues. This CDR3 reads CASSFRRGRAETQYF. DNA of the CDR3: TGTGCCAGCAGCTTCCGCCGTGGGAGAGCGGAGACCCAGTACTTC. Based on the CDR3 plus reference TRBV14 and TRBJ2-5, the full variable domain is EAGVTQFPSHSVIEKGQTVTLRCDPISGHDNLYWYRRVMGKEIKFLLHFVKESKQDESGMPNNRFLAERTGGTYSTLKVQPAELEDSGVYFCASSFRRGRAETQYFGPGTRLLVL.

V is TRBV19 and J is TRBJ1-5, with unresolved D. From germline, CDR1 is LNHDA and CDR2 SQIVND (reference sequence). Trimming removed 5 bases at V and 0 bases at J, with 8 bases between. This CDR3 has 14 residues. CDR3 bases: TGTGCCAGTAGTCTAACCCTTAGCAATCAGCCCCAGCATTTT. Translating it yields CASSLTLSNQPQHF.

V usage is TRBV14 and J usage is TRBJ2-2; 7 bases are a match to TRBD2. CDR1 is SGHDN and CDR2 is FVKESK in the germline V gene. The V segment lost 3 bases and the J segment 3 bases; nucleotides outside the gene matches: 4. CDR3 length equals 15 residues. CDR3 nucleotides: TGTGCCAGCAGCCACCGGACTAGGGACACCGGGGAGCTGTTTTTT. Translation: CASSHRTRDTGELFF.

The chain joins TRBV6-2 or TRBV6-3 to TRBJ1-4; D is perhaps TRBD1 (6 bases). This CDR3 contains 15 residues. From germline, CDR1 is MNHEY and CDR2 SVGEGT. Trimming removed 2 bases from V and 0 bases from J, with 7 bases in between. In nucleotides, the CDR3 is TGTGCCAGCAGTTACCGGACAGCAACTAATGAAAAACTGTTTTTT. This sequence encodes CASSYRTATNEKLFF.

The chain combines TRBV19 with TRBJ1-4, with 8 bases aligning to TRBD1. The CDR3 is made up of 14 amino acids. Germline lookup yields CDR1 LNHDA and CDR2 SQIVND (reference sequence). J was trimmed by 6 bases and V by 5 bases; bases with no gene match: 5. This CDR3 reads CASSLQGGDEKLFF. Written as DNA, the CDR3 is TGTGCCAGTAGTTTACAGGGGGGAGATGAAAAACTGTTTTTT. The full variable domain, in which reference TRBV19 and TRBJ1-4 provide the parts outside the CDR3, is DGGITQSPKYLFRKEGQNVTLSCEQNLNHDAMYWYRQDPGQGLRLIYYSQIVNDFQKGDIAEGYSVSREKKESFPLTVTSAQKNPTAFYLCASSLQGGDEKLFFGSGTQLSVL.

This sequence joins TRBV12-3 or TRBV12-4 and TRBJ1-2, with 8 bases lining up with TRBD1. CDR3 length equals 13 residues. V lost 6 bases and J lost 5; bases outside the gene matches: 5. Written as DNA, the CDR3 is TGTGCCAGCAGCGCGACAGGGGATTATGGCTACACCTTC. Amino acids: CASSATGDYGYTF.

V is TRBV7-2 and J is TRBJ2-3; TRBD2 matches 8 bases. Germline values: CDR1 SGHTA, CDR2 FQGNSA. The ends lost 5 bases at V and 4 bases at J; junction bases unmatched: 11. This CDR3 is 16 amino acids long. CDR3 DNA sequence: TGTGCCAGCAGCCCTGACAGCGGGAGAAGCGCAGATACGCAGTATTTT. Protein: CASSPDSGRSADTQYF.

This chain links TRBV30 with TRBJ1-3; D call uncertain. The CDR3 length is 15 residues. Germline V lookup: CDR1 GTSNPN, CDR2 SVGIG (reference sequence). Trimming shortened V by 2 bases and J by 2 bases, and 13 bases separated the two germline ends. The CDR3 coding sequence is TGTGCCTGGAGTCGTAGCAGAAGAGCTGGAAACACCATATATTTT. As protein: CAWSRSRRAGNTIYF.

Worth noting for this clone: At one end the junction does not follow the germline gene, possibly because of a read error. The rearrangement links TRBV11-2 to TRBJ2-7; D not resolved. Germline V gene data show CDR1 as SGHAT and CDR2 as FQNNGV. The CDR3 has 11 amino acids. CDR3 nucleotides: TGTGCCAGCAGCTTAGTCTACGGGCAGTACTTC. Translation: CASSLVYGQYF.

The chain carries TRBV7-9 and TRBJ2-7; D gene ambiguous. Trimming pared 1 base from V and 6 bases from J, leaving 7 bases between. This CDR3 has 12 amino acids. CDR1 is SEHNR and CDR2 is FQNEAQ in the germline V gene (reference sequence). The chain's CDR3 is CASSLDGFEQYV. The CDR3 region has the DNA TGTGCCAGCAGCTTAGACGGGTTCGAGCAGTACGTC.

J is TRBJ2-1 and V is TRBV5-1, with D tentatively TRBD1 (6 bases). V was clipped by 0 bases and J by 8 bases, with 24 bases between them. Germline CDR1 reads SGHRS; CDR2 reads YFSETQ. CDR3 length: 18 residues. The CDR3 coding sequence is TGCGCCAGCAGCTTGGCCAGAGGGGGAAATCAAGTCAGCGATGAGCAGTTCTTC. Its translation is CASSLARGGNQVSDEQFF.

This clone came up once. The chain carries TRBV10-3 and TRBJ1-2; 7 nucleotides align to TRBD1. The CDR3 spans 12 residues. J was trimmed by 3 bases and V by 10 bases; bases with no gene match: 5. Per the germline V gene, CDR1 is ENHRY and CDR2 is SYGVKD. The chain's CDR3 is CATMTGYYGYTF. As DNA, the CDR3 is TGTGCCACAATGACAGGGTACTATGGCTACACCTTC.

This clone came up once. The chain combines TRBV29-1 with TRBJ2-1; TRBD2 agrees at 8 bases. The CDR3 is made up of 14 amino acids. V was clipped by 3 bases and J by 7 bases; unmatched bases: 8. CDR1 is SQVTM, CDR2 ANQGSEA, per germline. CDR3: CSVETAGVRNEQFF. Written as DNA, the CDR3 is TGCAGCGTTGAGACAGCGGGAGTTCGAAATGAGCAGTTCTTC.

V gene TRBV27 combines with J gene TRBJ2-7; TRBD1 matches at 10 bases. CDR1 and CDR2 (germline): MNHEY, SMNVEV (reference sequence). With V trimmed by 7 bases and J by 4 bases, 4 bases remained unmatched. This CDR3 has 13 residues. In DNA form, the CDR3 reads TGTGCCAGCACATCGGGACAGGGGTACGAGCAGTACTTC. Protein sequence: CASTSGQGYEQYF.